This is a list of T cell receptor beta chains from one sample in a study of shared clonotypes between healthy human individuals. Clones were read by immunoSEQ multiplex PCR, and TCRdb kept only the in-frame ones, dropping some. Of fewer than 1.4 million clones listed, 75% to 85% are singletons. The source material was memory CD4+ T cells from PBMCs. These receptor sequences come from a man between 18 and 29 years old in good health. Some clones in this sample may be carry-over from other donors' samples. CDR3s include the opening cysteine and the closing phenylalanine or tryptophan. The D gene is left open where the match is weak. Clone size appears in some rows only: once, few, many, or a class for an expanded clone.

J gene,clone size,D gene,V gene,CDR3 DNA,CDR3 protein
TRBJ1-1,few,.,TRBV27,TGTGCCAGCAGTTCGTGGCTTCGAAACGCGGGTGAAAATAAAATGAACACTGAAGCTTTCTTT,CASSSWLRNAGENKMNTEAFF
TRBJ2-7,few,TRBD1,TRBV5-6,TGTGCCAGCAGCTTGGGGGGACAGAGGTCCTACGAGCAGTACTTC,CASSLGGQRSYEQYF
TRBJ2-3,.,.,TRBV27,TGTGCCAGCAGTTTACGGCGAACAGATACGCAGTATTTT,CASSLRRTDTQYF
TRBJ1-5,.,TRBD1,TRBV28,TGTGCCAGCAGTTCTTCCGGGACAGGGGGCCCCAATCAGCCCCAGCATTTT,CASSSSGTGGPNQPQHF
TRBJ2-3,.,.,TRBV9,TGTGCCAGCAGCGTAGATGCCGTACATACGCAGTATTTT,CASSVDAVHTQYF
TRBJ2-1,.,TRBD2,TRBV4-1,TGCGCCAGCAGCCAAGATCGCGGGAGGGCCAATGAGCAGTTCTTC,CASSQDRGRANEQFF
TRBJ1-5,many,.,TRBV30,TGTGCCTGGAGTGTCGTGCGGGGGGAGAATCAGCCCCAGCATTTT,CAWSVVRGENQPQHF
TRBJ2-3,.,.,TRBV7-6,TGTGCCAGCAGCTTAGCGGGGGCAGGGGCCAACACAGATACGCAGTATTTT,CASSLAGAGANTDTQYF
TRBJ1-1,.,.,TRBV28,TGTGCCAGCAGCATGGACATCGCGAACACTGAAGCTTTCTTT,CASSMDIANTEAFF
TRBJ1-5,once,.,TRBV7-2,TGTGCCAGCAGCTTAGGTTCTCTTCTTGGGGGAGGGGATCAGCCCCAGCATTTT,CASSLGSLLGGGDQPQHF
TRBJ2-2,.,.,TRBV7-3,TGTGCCAGCAGCTCTATTAGCACCGGGGAGCTGTTTTTT,CASSSISTGELFF
TRBJ1-4,.,.,TRBV5-6,TGTGCCAGCAGCCAGGATCTCACAGGAACGGGTGAAAAACTGTTTTTT,CASSQDLTGTGEKLFF
TRBJ1-2,.,.,TRBV7-8,TGTGCCAGCAGCCCTGGGGCTCTCTATGGCTACACCTTC,CASSPGALYGYTF
TRBJ2-7,.,.,TRBV5-1,TGCGCCAGCAGCTTGACCTTCTTAGACGAGCAGTACTTC,CASSLTFLDEQYF
TRBJ2-1,.,.,TRBV5-1,TGCGCCAGCAGCTTGGAGGACAGACACAATGAGCAGTTCTTC,CASSLEDRHNEQFF
TRBJ2-2,.,TRBD1,TRBV30,TGTGCCTTAGGGGGCCCCTTTACCGGGGAGCTGTTTTTT,CALGGPFTGELFF
TRBJ2-3,.,.,TRBV9,TGTGCCAGCAGCGTTCGAGGAACCACAGATACGCAGTATTTT,CASSVRGTTDTQYF
TRBJ2-7,.,TRBD1,TRBV5-4,TGTGCCAGCAGCTTGGAGGGACAGGCCTACGAGCAGTACTTC,CASSLEGQAYEQYF
TRBJ2-1,once,.,TRBV30,TGTGCCTCTCAGGGAAGGTACAATGAGCAGTTCTTC,CASQGRYNEQFF
TRBJ2-7,.,TRBD1,TRBV18,TGTGCCAGCTCACCGGGACAGGTCTACGAGCAGTACTTC,CASSPGQVYEQYF
TRBJ2-2,.,.,TRBV30,TGTGCCTGGAGTGAGGGCGCAGGGTGGAACACCGGGGAGCTGTTTTTT,CAWSEGAGWNTGELFF
TRBJ2-1,.,TRBD2,TRBV5-1,TGCGCCAGCAGCCCCCCTGCAGCGGGAGGGTACAATGAGCAGTTCTTC,CASSPPAAGGYNEQFF
TRBJ2-7,.,TRBD2,TRBV27,TGTGCCAGCAGTCCGGGGCTAGCGGACTCCTACGAGCAGTACTTC,CASSPGLADSYEQYF
TRBJ2-5,.,TRBD1,TRBV5-1,TGCGCCAGCAGCACGGGGACAGGGGGCTCGGAGACCCAGTACTTC,CASSTGTGGSETQYF
TRBJ2-7,few,.,TRBV2,TGTGCCAGCAGTGGAGGGCAGGGCTCCTACGAGCAGTACTTC,CASSGGQGSYEQYF
TRBJ1-2,.,.,TRBV29-1,TGCAGCGTTGACAGTGGATATGGCTACACCTTC,CSVDSGYGYTF
TRBJ2-3,.,TRBD2,TRBV7-3,TGTGCCAGCAGCGCTATCCTAGCGGGAACAGATACGCAGTATTTT,CASSAILAGTDTQYF
TRBJ1-2,once,TRBD1,TRBV7-9,TGTGCCAGCAGCGCATTGACAGGGCGGATGTCTGGCTACACCTTC,CASSALTGRMSGYTF
TRBJ2-3,few,.,TRBV28,TGTGCCAGCAGTTTATCGGGGGCAGTTTTTAGGACAGATACGCAGTATTTT,CASSLSGAVFRTDTQYF
TRBJ2-1,.,.,TRBV5-4,TGTGCCAGCAGCTTAAGTGGGAGTAGGGGTGAGCAGTTCTTC,CASSLSGSRGEQFF
TRBJ1-1,.,.,TRBV18,TGTGCCAGCTCACCAGATCGTTACGGGAGTGAAGCTTTCTTT,CASSPDRYGSEAFF
TRBJ2-7,.,TRBD2,TRBV29-1,TGCAGCGTTGAATCGACTAGCGGGAGGCTAGCCGAGCAGTACTTC,CSVESTSGRLAEQYF
TRBJ2-5,.,.,TRBV5-1,TGCGCCAGCAGCTTGGAGGGTAGCTATTACTCGGAGACCCAGTACTTC,CASSLEGSYYSETQYF
TRBJ2-1,few,TRBD2,TRBV5-1,TGCGCCAGCAGCCCTGGGACTAGCGGGGGATACAATGAGCAGTTCTTC,CASSPGTSGGYNEQFF
TRBJ2-5,.,TRBD1,TRBV28,TGTGCCAGCAGAGTTCAGGGGGCAGAGACCCAGTACTTC,CASRVQGAETQYF
TRBJ2-7,.,.,TRBV5-6,TGTGCCAGCAGCCATTCTGGCGGGACCTACGAGCAGTACTTC,CASSHSGGTYEQYF
TRBJ1-1,.,TRBD1,TRBV27,TGTGCCAGCAGTGCCACCCCAGGGGGCACTGAAGCTTTCTTT,CASSATPGGTEAFF
TRBJ1-2,many,.,TRBV30,TGTGCCTGGAGTTCGGGCGCCTATGGCTACACCTTC,CAWSSGAYGYTF
TRBJ2-3,.,TRBD2,TRBV2,TGTGCCACCTCAGGACTAGCGAACACAGATACGCAGTATTTT,CATSGLANTDTQYF
TRBJ1-5,.,TRBD1,TRBV19,TGTGCCAGTAGTATCCCTCAGGGGGCGAGAGGCAATCAGCCCCAGCATTTT,CASSIPQGARGNQPQHF
TRBJ2-4,few,.,TRBV7-3,TGTGCCAGCAGCGACGGTCGAACCAAAAACATTCAGTACTTC,CASSDGRTKNIQYF
TRBJ1-2,.,.,TRBV7-3,TGTGCCAGCAGCCTCCACCCCGACAGGCCCTATGGCTACACCTTC,CASSLHPDRPYGYTF